This T cell receptor beta chain was sequenced during a study of T cells after yellow fever vaccination. The overall study: In the case of low-cell-number fractions, SMART-Seq v4 Ultra Low Input was used for preparation.

TCRdb called the 5' RACE reads again in MiXCR, with one record for every CDR3 protein. The profile shows 120,000 or so distinct CDR3 sequences, about 16% of them singletons. Germline CDR1 and CDR2: LGHDT and YNNKEL (reference sequence). CDR3 length equals 14 residues. Trimming removed 1 base from V and 8 bases from J, with 9 bases in between. Points from the study as a whole: The study re-detected most primary-vaccination clones after the booster (about 96% CD4, roughly 88% CD8).

This clonotype was counted a few times. Its antigen remains unknown. Sequenced here: CD8+ T cells sorted from PBMCs, sampled 5 days after the yellow fever booster vaccination. The clonotype originates from a man between 18 and 35 years old who received the YFV17D yellow fever vaccine. The gene calls are TRBV3-1 and TRBJ1-6; D is uncertain. The CDR3 region is CASSQVGFYSPLHF. The CDR3 nucleotides are TGTGCCAGCAGCCAAGTTGGGTTTTATTCACCCCTCCACTTT.